The 10 T cell receptor beta chains below all came from one sample that was sequenced in a study of PD-1 blockade in mismatch repair-deficient tumors. Using immunoSEQ multiplex PCR, the repertoire was profiled, and TCRdb retains in-frame clones only, with some absent. The table has some 48,000 clones, over 60% seen once; the top ten hold roughly 3%. The sample here was PBMCs, taken before pembrolizumab treatment. These receptors were collected from an adult with mismatch repair-deficient cancer.

The chain is built from TRBV13 and TRBJ2-1; D gene uncertain. CDR1 and CDR2 from the germline V gene are PRHDT and FYEKMQ (reference sequence). CDR3 length: 11 residues. Trimming cost V 5 bases and J 4 bases, with 3 bases left between them. Here the CDR3 reads CASSDYNEQFF. Here the CDR3 DNA reads TGTGCCAGCAGCGATTACAATGAGCAGTTCTTC. Looking up the rest from reference TRBV13 and TRBJ2-1 gives the full variable domain: AAGVIQSPRHLIKEKRETATLKCYPIPRHDTVYWYQQGPGQDPQFLISFYEKMQSDKGSIPDRFSAQQFSDYHSELNMSSLELGDSALYFCASSDYNEQFFGPGTRLTVL.

This chain joins TRBV30 and TRBJ2-7; no reliable D call. Germline values: CDR1 GTSNPN, CDR2 SVGIG (reference sequence). V lost 1 base and J lost 0, with 7 bases in between. The CDR3 totals 13 residues. CDR3 residues: CAWSAPSSYEQYF. DNA of the CDR3: TGTGCCTGGAGTGCCCCCAGCTCCTACGAGCAGTACTTC. The full variable domain, with the rest looked up from reference TRBV30 and TRBJ2-7, is SQTIHQWPATLVQPVGSPLSLECTVEGTSNPNLYWYRQAAGRGLQLLFYSVGIGQISSEVPQNLSASRPQDRQFILSSKKLLLSDSGFYLCAWSAPSSYEQYFGPGTRLTVT.

The rearrangement joins TRBV6-1 to TRBJ1-5; D not certain. Germline assignment: CDR1 MNHNS and CDR2 SASEGT. The V end was cut by 2 bases, the J end by 2 bases, with 10 bases between. There are 15 residues in the CDR3. The CDR3 DNA follows: TGTGCCAGCAGTGAAACAGCCGGTGGCAATCAGCCCCAGCATTTT. Translated: CASSETAGGNQPQHF.

This clone appeared a few times. The gene calls are TRBV9 and TRBJ1-4; 9 nucleotides match TRBD1. CDR3 length equals 13 residues. With 5 bases clipped from V and 7 bases from J, the junction kept 3 bases outside the gene matches. Germline V lookup: CDR1 SGDLS, CDR2 YYNGEE. The CDR3 region is CASSLDRGEKLFF. The CDR3, as DNA: TGTGCCAGCAGTCTGGACAGGGGTGAAAAACTGTTTTTT.

The J gene is TRBJ2-3, the V gene TRBV5-4, with TRBD1 matching 11 bases. The V gene end was trimmed by 2 bases and the J gene end by 4 bases; junction bases not matched to a gene: 6. Looked up from germline, CDR1 is SGHNT and CDR2 is YYREEE (reference sequence). This CDR3 has 16 residues. CDR3 amino acids: CASSLSQGQGADTQYF. CDR3 DNA: TGTGCCAGCAGCTTATCCCAGGGACAGGGGGCAGATACGCAGTATTTT. The complete variable domain, with remaining parts taken from reference TRBV5-4 and TRBJ2-3, reads ETGVTQSPTHLIKTRGQQVTLRCSSQSGHNTVSWYQQALGQGPQFIFQYYREEENGRGNFPPRFSGLQFPNYSSELNVNALELDDSALYLCASSLSQGQGADTQYFGPGTRLTVL.

This clone occurred a few times. The chain couples TRBV19 to TRBJ2-2, with 9 nucleotides matching TRBD1. V gave up 3 bases and J gave up 5 bases; unmatched junction bases: 4. From germline, CDR1 is LNHDA and CDR2 SQIVND (reference sequence). The CDR3 sequence is 15 residues long. CDR3 amino acids: CASSIGTGRTGELFF. CDR3 nucleotides: TGTGCCAGTAGTATCGGGACAGGGCGGACCGGGGAGCTGTTTTTT.

The chain has TRBV9 and TRBJ1-4; tentative D call: TRBD1 (5 bases). Trimming left V 0 bases short and J 10 bases short, with 13 bases between. The CDR3 covers 14 residues. Germline V CDR1 and CDR2: SGDLS, YYNGEE. This CDR3 is CASSVVGDQGKLFF. The DNA of the CDR3 is TGTGCCAGCAGCGTAGTTGGGGACCAGGGAAAACTGTTTTTT.

The chain is built from TRBV5-1 and TRBJ2-1; D is perhaps TRBD1 (6 bases). This CDR3 comprises 17 residues. CDR1 SGHRS and CDR2 YFSETQ come from the germline V gene. The germline V and J ends were trimmed by 0 bases and 0 bases, with 13 bases remaining between them. The CDR3 protein is CASSLAPQGSSYNEQFF. The CDR3 DNA reads as TGCGCCAGCAGCTTGGCCCCACAGGGTAGCTCCTACAATGAGCAGTTCTTC.

The V call is TRBV7-9, the J call TRBJ2-5; D is unresolved. V was trimmed by 2 bases and J by 5 bases, leaving 12 bases between them. This CDR3 has 14 amino acids. Germline-derived CDR1 and CDR2 are SEHNR and FQNEAQ (reference sequence). This CDR3 is CASSLSRDPETQYF. For the CDR3, the DNA is TGTGCCAGCAGCTTATCCCGAGATCCGGAGACCCAGTACTTC.

This clone occurred a few times. This sequence joins TRBV7-3 and TRBJ2-1; TRBD1 aligns across 9 bases. In germline, CDR1 is SGHTA, CDR2 FQGTGA. V dropped 1 base and J dropped 6; count of bases not matched to a gene: 1. The CDR3 covers 14 residues. CDR3 region: CASSLMDRGNEQFF. For the CDR3, the DNA is TGTGCCAGCAGCTTAATGGACAGGGGCAATGAGCAGTTCTTC.